This is a list of T cell receptor beta chains from one sample in a study of blood T cells in healthy people across ages. A single record per CDR3 protein comes from TCRdb applying MiXCR to the 5' RACE reads. Seen here are roughly 930,000 distinct CDR3 sequences, around 49% observed once, and the top ten hold around an eighth. Sequenced: blood. The receptors stem from a man aged 30-40 years in good health. Each CDR3 is given with its conserved first and last residue. The D gene is left open where the match is weak. Size is omitted from some rows. Given values are once, few, many or a class for expanded clones.

NA	TRBV7-2	NA	TRBJ2-7	16	TGTGCCAGCAGCTTATACGGGGCAGGGGCGAACTACGAGCAGTACTTC	CASSLYGAGANYEQYF
NA	TRBV29-1	NA	TRBJ1-6	13	TGCAGCGTTGAGGATAATGCGAGTTCACCCCTCCACTTT	CSVEDNASSPLHF
NA	TRBV4-1	NA	TRBJ1-1	15	TGCGCCAGCAGCCGCTCACAGAACCTGAACACTGAAGCTTTCTTT	CASSRSQNLNTEAFF
few	TRBV21-1	NA	TRBJ2-3	15	TGTGCCAGCATGCCGGGGGGGACTAGCACAGATACGCAGTATTTT	CASMPGGTSTDTQYF
NA	TRBV5-1	NA	TRBJ2-6	14	TGCGCCAGCAGGACAAACTCTGGGGCCAACGTCCTGACTTTC	CASRTNSGANVLTF
NA	TRBV27	NA	TRBJ2-1	13	TGTGCCAGCAGTTCAAGCAGGGCCGACGAGCAGTTCTTC	CASSSSRADEQFF
NA	TRBV6-1	NA	TRBJ2-1	15	TGTGCCAGCAGTGAAGTGGTAGCGCAGTCATATGAGCAGTTCTTC	CASSEVVAQSYEQFF
NA	TRBV29-1	TRBD1	TRBJ2-7	13	TGCAGCGTTGGGGACAGGACGAGCTACGAGCAGTACTTC	CSVGDRTSYEQYF
NA	TRBV5-1	TRBD2	TRBJ2-4	15	TGCGCCAGCAGCTTGGCCCCGACTAGCCTGAACATTCAGTACTTC	CASSLAPTSLNIQYF
NA	TRBV6-1	NA	TRBJ2-5	15	TGTGCCAGCCACATGAACGGCCTAACTCAAGAGACCCAGTACTTC	CASHMNGLTQETQYF
few	TRBV20-1	NA	TRBJ2-3	13	TGCAGTGCGGAACCCGCAGGGGAGCATACGCAGTATTTT	CSAEPAGEHTQYF
few	TRBV4-3	TRBD1	TRBJ1-2	15	TGCGCCAGCAGCCATAGACAGGGTTCGAACTATGGCTACACCTTC	CASSHRQGSNYGYTF
NA	TRBV5-6	TRBD1	TRBJ2-1	12	TGTGCCAGCAGCTGGGACAGCCCTGAGCAGTTCTTC	CASSWDSPEQFF
few	TRBV6-2/TRBV6-3	NA	TRBJ1-4	15	TGTGCCAGCAGTTACAGGACGGCATCTAATGAAAAACTGTTTTTT	CASSYRTASNEKLFF
NA	TRBV7-2	TRBD1	TRBJ2-7	16	TGTGCCAGCAGCTTAGAGAGTTGGGACAGATACAATGAGCAGTACTTC	CASSLESWDRYNEQYF
NA	TRBV24-1	NA	TRBJ2-4	14	TGTGCCACCAGTGATCCGAGAGGTACCGGCATTCAGTACTTC	CATSDPRGTGIQYF
NA	TRBV3-1	NA	TRBJ2-1	15	TGTGCCAGCAGTCCCCGGGGGAGTCCCTACAATGAGCAGTTCTTC	CASSPRGSPYNEQFF
NA	TRBV4-1	TRBD1	TRBJ1-3	15	TGCGCCAGCAGCCAGACAGGGTGGACTGGAAACACCATATATTTT	CASSQTGWTGNTIYF
few	TRBV6-2/TRBV6-3	NA	TRBJ2-7	16	TGTGCCAGCAGTTACAACCCCGGGACTGGATCCTACGAGCAGTACTTC	CASSYNPGTGSYEQYF
NA	TRBV4-1	NA	TRBJ1-1	16	TGCGCCAGCAGCCAAGAAGGTGTGCAGATGAACACTGAAGCTTTCTTT	CASSQEGVQMNTEAFF
NA	TRBV20-1	TRBD2	TRBJ2-1	15	TGCAGTGCTAGATCTGCTAGCGGAAGTTCCAATGAGCAGTTCTTC	CSARSASGSSNEQFF
NA	TRBV28	TRBD2	TRBJ2-5	13	TGTGCCAGCAGTTTGACTAGCAAAGAGACCCAGTACTTC	CASSLTSKETQYF
NA	TRBV5-1	TRBD1	TRBJ1-4	15	TGCGCCAGCGGGGCAGGGGGAACAACTAATGAAAAACTGTTTTTT	CASGAGGTTNEKLFF
NA	TRBV20-1	TRBD1	TRBJ1-5	17	TGCAGTGCTAGAGATCGGGACAGGGCGACGCAGGGTCAGCCCCAGCATTTT	CSARDRDRATQGQPQHF
NA	TRBV11-3	NA	TRBJ2-7	15	TGTGCCAGCAGCTTAGAAATCGGGACGATTTACGAGCAGTACTTC	CASSLEIGTIYEQYF
NA	TRBV9	NA	TRBJ2-7	17	TGTGCCAGCAGCACTAAACCGGGGGCCACCGAGGCCTACGAGCAGTACTTC	CASSTKPGATEAYEQYF
NA	TRBV9	NA	TRBJ2-1	15	TGTGCCAGCAGCGTAGGTGCCATCGTCTACAATGAGCAGTTCTTC	CASSVGAIVYNEQFF
NA	TRBV7-9	TRBD2	TRBJ2-1	17	TGTGCCAGCAGCTTAGGATCTAGGGCTAGCGGTTACAATGAGCAGTTCTTC	CASSLGSRASGYNEQFF
NA	TRBV24-1	NA	TRBJ2-7	14	TGTGCCACCAGTGAAAGCACAGGGTTCCACGAGCAGTACTTC	CATSESTGFHEQYF
NA	TRBV5-1	NA	TRBJ2-3	13	TGCGCCAGCAGCGGGGGGACTACAGATACGCAGTATTTT	CASSGGTTDTQYF
NA	TRBV28	TRBD1	TRBJ2-7	14	TGTGCCAGCAACACAGGGGGCTCCTACAATGAGCAGTACTTC	CASNTGGSYNEQYF
once	TRBV20-1	NA	TRBJ2-2	15	TGCAGTGCTGTCTATGGGGCAACGAACACCGGGGAGCTGTTTTTT	CSAVYGATNTGELFF
once	TRBV7-2	NA	TRBJ2-3	14	TGTGCCAGCAGCAAGGGGCAGAGTCCAGATACGCAGTATTTT	CASSKGQSPDTQYF
NA	TRBV18	TRBD1	TRBJ1-5	13	TGTGCCAGCTCACCCGCAGGGGGCCGGCCCCAGCATTTT	CASSPAGGRPQHF
NA	TRBV5-1	NA	TRBJ2-3	15	TGCGCCAGCAGCTTGGTGAGCGAAAGCACAGATGCGCAGTATTTT	CASSLVSESTDAQYF
few	TRBV24-1	NA	TRBJ2-3	17	TGTGCCACCAGTGATTTGAACGGGAAAGCGGGCACAGATACGCAGTATTTT	CATSDLNGKAGTDTQYF
NA	TRBV6-5	TRBD1	TRBJ2-3	13	TGTGCCAGCAGGACAGGGCATAGAGATACGCAGTATTTT	CASRTGHRDTQYF
many	TRBV7-2	TRBD1	TRBJ2-3	16	TGTGCCAGCAGCTTCTCAGTGGACAGGGGCACAGATACGCAGTATTTT	CASSFSVDRGTDTQYF
NA	TRBV6-5	NA	TRBJ2-7	13	TGTGCCAGCAGTTACGCGGGGCAATACGAGCAGTACTTC	CASSYAGQYEQYF
NA	TRBV4-2	TRBD1	TRBJ2-7	16	TGTGCCAGCAGCCAAGTTCCGGGACAGGGTCGGGACGAGCAGTACTTC	CASSQVPGQGRDEQYF
few	TRBV12-3/TRBV12-4	TRBD1	TRBJ1-5	16	TGTGCCAGCAGATCGGGACAGGCTCTTAGCAATCAGCCCCAGCATTTT	CASRSGQALSNQPQHF
NA	TRBV10-3	NA	TRBJ1-1	15	TGTGCCATCAGTGAATGGGTGCTATTGAACACTGAAGCTTTCTTT	CAISEWVLLNTEAFF
NA	TRBV20-1	NA	TRBJ1-4	17	TGCAGTGCTGCTTTAAGAGGGCGGACATTAAGTATCGAAAAACTGTTTTTT	CSAALRGRTLSIEKLFF
NA	TRBV30	NA	TRBJ1-2	13	TGTGCCTGGACCTTAGCCCAGTGGGGTAACTACACCTTC	CAWTLAQWGNYTF
few	TRBV2	TRBD1	TRBJ2-1	15	TGTGCCAGCAGTGCTACAGGGGACGTATACAATGAGCAGTTCTTC	CASSATGDVYNEQFF
few	TRBV20-1	NA	TRBJ1-5	13	TGCAGTGCCCCTCCAGGGTATGGTCAGCCCCAGCATTTT	CSAPPGYGQPQHF
NA	TRBV4-3	NA	TRBJ1-5	15	TGCGCCAGCAGCCAAGATGGTAGCCGGGATCAGCCCCAGCATTTT	CASSQDGSRDQPQHF
NA	TRBV5-6	NA	TRBJ2-3	12	TGTGCCAGCAGCCCCCCCGCAGGTACGCAGTATTTT	CASSPPAGTQYF
few	TRBV6-2/TRBV6-3	NA	TRBJ2-7	14	TGTGCCAGCAGTCGGGACGGCCTCTCCTACGAGCAGTACTTC	CASSRDGLSYEQYF
many	TRBV24-1	NA	TRBJ1-1	11	TGTGCCACCAGGAAGTCCACTGAAGCTTTCTTT	CATRKSTEAFF
many	TRBV28	NA	TRBJ2-1	15	TGTGCCAGCAGTTTAAAGAGGAGTATGGGCAATGAGCAGTTCTTC	CASSLKRSMGNEQFF
few	TRBV6-6	NA	TRBJ2-7	14	TGTGCCAGCAGTTACAATCCAGGAACCTACGAGCAGTACTTC	CASSYNPGTYEQYF